Presented here are 21 T cell receptor beta chains from one specimen sequenced in a study of a mutant IDH1 vaccine in newly diagnosed glioma. Time point defined: week 5, during vaccination. A 20-mer mutant IDH1 peptide at 300 ug was injected subcutaneously with topical imiquimod. Their antigen targets remain unknown. Measured with immunoSEQ multiplex PCR; TCRdb has only the in-frame clones, and not every one. The repertoire has roughly 28,000 clones, 70% to 85% of them found once; the top ten carry 6.5% to 7.5%. The sequences come from PBMCs, collected from a glioma patient whose treatment included an IDH1 peptide vaccine. Every receptor here comes from a man in his forties or fifties with glioma. Some clones in this sample may be carry-over from other donors' samples.

In this sample, this clone turned up once. The chain couples TRBV7-2 to TRBJ1-2; tentatively, D is TRBD1 (5 bases). Trimming removed 3 bases at V and 8 bases at J, with 13 bases between. This CDR3 contains 13 residues. In germline, CDR1 is SGHTA, CDR2 FQGNSA. Written as DNA, the CDR3 is TGTGCCAGCAGCTTGAGGGGAAAGGGAGGCTACACCTTC. Translating it yields CASSLRGKGGYTF.

This chain joins TRBV7-2 and TRBJ1-2, with D perhaps TRBD1 (5 bases). The CDR3 is 14 amino acids. Germline V gene sequence: CDR1 SGHTA, CDR2 FQGNSA. V lost 0 bases and J lost 7, with 12 bases in between. CDR3 bases: TGTGCCAGCAGCTTAGCGATGTCAGGGCCTGGCTACACCTTC. Protein: CASSLAMSGPGYTF.

The chain carries TRBV6-4 and TRBJ2-7; D not certain. The CDR3 covers 13 residues. In germline, CDR1 is MRHNA, CDR2 SNTAGT. V gave up 6 bases and J gave up 4 bases, with 13 bases separating them. Here the CDR3 reads CASRAVRRYEQYF. CDR3 nucleotide sequence: TGTGCCAGCAGGGCGGTGCGCAGGTACGAGCAGTACTTC.

This clone was counted between two and nine times. This sequence joins TRBV5-4 and TRBJ2-7; possible D gene TRBD2, 6 bases. The CDR3 runs to 14 residues. Germline CDR1 and CDR2: SGHNT and YYREEE (reference sequence). Trimming shortened V by 0 bases and J by 6 bases, and 13 bases separated the two germline ends. CDR3 nucleotide sequence: TGTGCCAGCAGCTTGGGAGGCGCGGGGCGCGAGCAGTACTTC. Translation: CASSLGGAGREQYF.

The chain recombines TRBV7-9 with TRBJ2-5; the D gene is possibly TRBD2 (6 bases). The CDR3 is made up of 15 amino acids. Trimming took off 2 bases at V and 2 bases at J, with 12 bases between the two ends. Germline V lookup: CDR1 SEHNR, CDR2 FQNEAQ (reference sequence). The CDR3, as DNA: TGTGCCAGCAGCTTACCCAGGGCGGGACAAGAGACCCAGTACTTC. It yields the protein CASSLPRAGQETQYF.

The chain combines TRBV7-2 with TRBJ1-2; D gene uncertain. Germline-derived CDR1 and CDR2 are SGHTA and FQGNSA. This CDR3 spans 12 amino acids. V gave up 4 bases and J gave up 6 bases, with 9 bases separating them. The CDR3 is CASSSDIDGYTF. For the CDR3, the DNA is TGTGCCAGCAGCTCCGACATCGATGGCTACACCTTC.

The chain couples TRBV29-1 to TRBJ2-7; D possibly matches TRBD1 or TRBD2 (5 bases each). Germline lookup yields CDR1 SQVTM and CDR2 ANQGSEA. Deletions cut 6 bases from V and 2 bases from J, with 17 bases between. There are 14 residues in the CDR3. The CDR3 nucleotides are TGCAGCGTGCAAGGCCGGGACGTACCCTACGAGCAGTACTTC. Its translation: CSVQGRDVPYEQYF.

The chain joins TRBV4-1 to TRBJ2-1; TRBD1 is a possible D gene (6 bases). The CDR3 is 15 amino acids. V dropped 0 bases and J dropped 6 bases, with 12 bases sitting between them. Germline V gene sequence: CDR1 MGHRA, CDR2 YSYEKL. CDR3 in amino acids: CASSQDPRGSNEQFF. The CDR3 DNA follows: TGCGCCAGCAGCCAAGATCCCAGGGGTAGCAATGAGCAGTTCTTC.

This clone was recorded once. This rearrangement joins TRBV29-1 to TRBJ2-3; TRBD1 matches 9 bases. CDR3 size: 13 residues. Germline trimming cut 7 bases from V and 7 bases from J; bases unmatched to any gene: 9. CDR1 is SQVTM, CDR2 ANQGSEA, per germline. The CDR3 sequence: CSASGTGLNTQYF. DNA of the CDR3: TGCAGCGCCTCCGGGACAGGGCTAAATACGCAGTATTTT.

This sequence joins TRBV6-1 and TRBJ2-7; TRBD2 matches 9 bases. Per germline, CDR1 MNHNS and CDR2 SASEGT. The CDR3 has 15 amino acids. Trimming took 2 bases from V and 0 from J; bases not matched to a gene: 2. The CDR3 reads CASSELAGSSYEQYF. For the CDR3, the DNA is TGTGCCAGCAGTGAACTAGCGGGGAGCTCCTACGAGCAGTACTTC.

The rearrangement uses TRBV11-2 and TRBJ2-7, with D tentatively TRBD1 or TRBD2 (6 bases each). V shed 5 bases and J shed 4 bases, with 18 bases lying between them. CDR3 length equals 15 residues. From germline, CDR1 is SGHAT and CDR2 FQNNGV. Here the CDR3 DNA reads TGTGCCAGCAGCCCCCTGGGGGGCATAGTGTACGAGCAGTACTTC. It specifies CASSPLGGIVYEQYF.

The J gene is TRBJ1-2, the V gene TRBV6-6; no clear D. The CDR3 sequence is 12 residues long. Germline assignment: CDR1 MNHNY and CDR2 SVGAGI (reference sequence). The V gene lost 0 bases and the J gene lost 8 bases, with 7 bases spanning the gap. DNA of the CDR3: TGTGCCAGCAGTTACTCTGACCGAGGCTACACCTTC. It yields the protein CASSYSDRGYTF.

CDR3 in amino acids: CASTGKNTEAFF. The CDR3 DNA reads TGTGCCAGTACAGGGAAGAACACTGAAGCTTTCTTT. This chain connects TRBV7-9 to TRBJ1-1; D may be TRBD1 (6 bases). The germline V gene has CDR1 SEHNR and CDR2 FQNEAQ (reference sequence). This CDR3 comprises 12 residues. Trimming removed 9 bases from V and 1 base from J, with 9 bases in between.

This chain joins TRBV14 and TRBJ1-3; weak D call: TRBD1 (6 bases). Germline V lookup: CDR1 SGHDN, CDR2 FVKESK. CDR3 length: 12 residues. Trimming took 8 bases from V and 4 from J, leaving 9 bases between them. CDR3 in amino acids: CASRGRGNTIYF. CDR3 nucleotides: TGTGCCAGCCGGGGGCGAGGAAACACCATATATTTT.

This clone came up a few times. This chain links TRBV6-1 with TRBJ1-5; tentatively, D is TRBD1 (5 bases). The CDR3 runs 14 residues. The V gene's germline CDR1 is MNHNS and CDR2 SASEGT. Trimming cost V 8 bases and J 6 bases, with 17 bases left between them. The CDR3 reads CASGGTVRGQPQHF. Here the CDR3 DNA reads TGTGCCAGCGGGGGGACGGTCAGAGGTCAGCCCCAGCATTTT.

J is TRBJ2-3 and V is TRBV10-3, with 12 bases lining up with TRBD2. The CDR3 is made up of 16 amino acids. The V segment lost 4 bases and the J segment 2 bases; nucleotides outside the gene matches: 4. Germline V gene data show CDR1 as ENHRY and CDR2 as SYGVKD. The chain's CDR3 is CAISGLAGEYTDTQYF. The CDR3 nucleotides are TGTGCCATCAGTGGACTAGCGGGGGAATACACAGATACGCAGTATTTT.

V usage is TRBV19 and J usage is TRBJ1-4, with no clear D. V was shortened by 5 bases and J by 8 bases, with 9 bases between the two germline ends. Germline loops: CDR1 LNHDA, CDR2 SQIVND (reference sequence). There are 12 residues in the CDR3. The CDR3 is CASSRRGEKLFF. In DNA, the CDR3 is TGTGCCAGTAGTCGGCGGGGAGAAAAACTGTTTTTT. The variable domain in full, completed from reference TRBV19 and TRBJ1-4, reads DGGITQSPKYLFRKEGQNVTLSCEQNLNHDAMYWYRQDPGQGLRLIYYSQIVNDFQKGDIAEGYSVSREKKESFPLTVTSAQKNPTAFYLCASSRRGEKLFFGSGTQLSVL.

V gene TRBV10-3 combines with J gene TRBJ2-2; TRBD1 might be the D (5 bases). This CDR3 comprises 16 residues. CDR1 is ENHRY, CDR2 SYGVKD, per germline. Trimming stripped 5 bases from V and 1 base from J, with 14 bases between. The CDR3 DNA follows: TGTGCCATCAGTCCGACAGCTTACTTGAACACCGGGGAGCTGTTTTTT. It specifies CAISPTAYLNTGELFF.

The CDR3 nucleotides read TGTGCCAGCAGCTTAGCGGGGCCCTCGTCGGGCGAGCAGTACTTC. It translates to CASSLAGPSSGEQYF. The V call is TRBV7-2, the J call TRBJ2-7, with TRBD1 as a possible D gene (5 bases). Per germline, CDR1 SGHTA and CDR2 FQGNSA. The CDR3 has 15 amino acids. Trimming took 0 bases from V and 6 from J, leaving 15 bases between them.

The gene calls are TRBV5-6 and TRBJ2-7; TRBD2 matches 11 bases. Germline V CDR1 and CDR2: SGHDT, YYEEEE. Losses at the gene ends were 2 bases for V and 4 bases for J; bases not matched to a gene: 2. This CDR3 region has 14 residues. The CDR3 DNA sequence: TGTGCCAGCAGCTTTAGCGGGGGGGCTTACGAGCAGTACTTC. It encodes CASSFSGGAYEQYF.

The rearrangement joins TRBV14 to TRBJ1-4; D remains unclear. Looked up from germline, CDR1 is SGHDN and CDR2 is FVKESK. The V gene lost 2 bases and the J gene lost 8 bases, with 9 bases spanning the gap. The CDR3 consists of 13 residues. In DNA form, the CDR3 reads TGTGCCAGCAGCCAAAGACTACGGGAAAAACTGTTTTTT. Translated, it gives CASSQRLREKLFF.